This T cell receptor (beta chain) was identified during a study of cytomegalovirus exposure and HLA in healthy donors. Study-level results: The authors enumerated roughly 160 TCR beta chains as linked to cytomegalovirus.

The V end lost 6 bases, the J end lost 0 bases, and 12 bases lay between the germline ends. The CDR3 runs 15 residues. Per germline, CDR1 SNHLY and CDR2 FYNNEI. PCR involved 60 Vbeta and 13 Jbeta primers. TCRdb's copy holds only in-frame clones and misses some; the assay was immunoSEQ multiplex PCR. This sample has 150,000 to 160,000 clones; 80% occur once, and the top ten carry 9.5% to 15%. A word on this clone: Its target is unknown.

The chain combines TRBV2 with TRBJ1-5, with TRBD1 as a possible D gene (6 bases). Input material: PBMCs. This clonotype was sampled from a man aged 25-40 years in good health and CMV-seropositive. The CDR3, as DNA: TGTGCCAGCAGGGAAACAGGGAATAGCAATCAGCCCCAGCATTTT. Encoded protein: CASRETGNSNQPQHF.